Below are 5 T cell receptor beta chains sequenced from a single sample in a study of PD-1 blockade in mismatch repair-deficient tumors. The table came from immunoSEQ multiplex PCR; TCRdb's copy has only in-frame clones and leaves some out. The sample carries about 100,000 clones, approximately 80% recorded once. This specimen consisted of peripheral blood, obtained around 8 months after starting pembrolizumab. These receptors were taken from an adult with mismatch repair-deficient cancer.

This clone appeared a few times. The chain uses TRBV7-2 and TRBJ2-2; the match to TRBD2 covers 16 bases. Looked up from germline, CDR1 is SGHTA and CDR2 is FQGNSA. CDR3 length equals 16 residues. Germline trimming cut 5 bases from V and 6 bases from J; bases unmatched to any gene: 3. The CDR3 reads CASSGGTSGRAGELFF. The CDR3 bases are TGTGCCAGCAGCGGTGGGACTAGCGGGAGGGCCGGGGAGCTGTTTTTT.

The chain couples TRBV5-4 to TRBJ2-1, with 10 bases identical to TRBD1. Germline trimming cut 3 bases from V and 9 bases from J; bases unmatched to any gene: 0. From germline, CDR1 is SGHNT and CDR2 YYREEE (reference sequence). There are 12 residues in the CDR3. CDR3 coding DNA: TGTGCCAGCAGCTGGGACAGGGGTGAGCAGTTCTTC. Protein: CASSWDRGEQFF.

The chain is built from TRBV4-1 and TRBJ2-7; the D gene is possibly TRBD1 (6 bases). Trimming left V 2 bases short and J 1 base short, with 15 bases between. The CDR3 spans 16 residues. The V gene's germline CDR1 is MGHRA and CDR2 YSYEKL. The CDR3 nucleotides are TGCGCCAGCAGCCAAATCTTCGGGACAATGTCCTACGAGCAGTACTTC. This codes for CASSQIFGTMSYEQYF.

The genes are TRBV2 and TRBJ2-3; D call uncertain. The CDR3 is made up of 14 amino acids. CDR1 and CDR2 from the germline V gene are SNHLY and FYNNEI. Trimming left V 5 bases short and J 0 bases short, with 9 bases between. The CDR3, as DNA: TGTGCCAGCAGTCTACGCACTAGCACAGATACGCAGTATTTT. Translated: CASSLRTSTDTQYF.

The CDR3 loop reads CASRERLAGNNEQFF. CDR3 DNA: TGTGCCAGCAGGGAGAGACTAGCGGGTAACAATGAGCAGTTCTTC. This sequence joins TRBV25-1 and TRBJ2-1, with 10 bases lining up with TRBD2. J was trimmed by 5 bases and V by 6 bases; bases with no gene match: 7. CDR3 length equals 15 residues. CDR1 MGHDK and CDR2 SYGVNS come from the germline V gene.